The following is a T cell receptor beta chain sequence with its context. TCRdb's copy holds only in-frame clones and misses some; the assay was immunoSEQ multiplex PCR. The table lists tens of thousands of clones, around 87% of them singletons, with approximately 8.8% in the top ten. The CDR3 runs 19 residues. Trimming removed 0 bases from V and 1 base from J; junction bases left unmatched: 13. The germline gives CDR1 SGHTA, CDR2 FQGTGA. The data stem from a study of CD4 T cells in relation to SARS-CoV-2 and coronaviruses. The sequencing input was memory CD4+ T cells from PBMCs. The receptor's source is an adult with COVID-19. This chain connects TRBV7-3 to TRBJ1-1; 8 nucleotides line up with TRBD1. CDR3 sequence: CASSLTARQGALWNTEAFF. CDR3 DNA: TGTGCCAGCAGCTTAACTGCCCGGCAGGGGGCTCTTTGGAACACTGAAGCTTTCTTT.